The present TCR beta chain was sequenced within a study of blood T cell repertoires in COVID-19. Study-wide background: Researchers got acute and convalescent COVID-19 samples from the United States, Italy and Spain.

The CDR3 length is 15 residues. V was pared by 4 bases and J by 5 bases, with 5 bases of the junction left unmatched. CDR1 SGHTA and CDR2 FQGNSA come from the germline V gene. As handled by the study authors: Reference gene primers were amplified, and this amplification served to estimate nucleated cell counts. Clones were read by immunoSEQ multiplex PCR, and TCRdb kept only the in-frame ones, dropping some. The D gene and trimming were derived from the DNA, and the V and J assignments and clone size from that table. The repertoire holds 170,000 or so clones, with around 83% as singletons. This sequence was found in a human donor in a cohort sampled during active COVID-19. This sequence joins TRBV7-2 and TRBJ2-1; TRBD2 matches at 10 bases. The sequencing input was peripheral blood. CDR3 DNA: TGTGCCAGCAGCTCTAGCGGGAGAGTAGACAATGAGCAGTTCTTC. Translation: CASSSSGRVDNEQFF.